These 27 T cell receptor beta chains were all obtained from the same sample, sequenced in a study of identifying expanded T cells in peripheral blood. The method was immunoSEQ multiplex PCR; TCRdb's version includes in-frame clones alone and lacks a portion of them. Here the sample spans 81,000 or so clones, around 84% being singletons. Sequenced material: blood. The receptors shown here come from a person aged 18-69 years in good health.

CDR3 DNA: TGTGCCAGCAGTTCGGCGTCCGCGAACACCGGGGAGCTGTTTTTT. Encoded protein: CASSSASANTGELFF. This chain joins TRBV6-5 and TRBJ2-2; D is unclear. CDR3 length: 15 amino acids. Per the germline V gene, CDR1 is MNHEY and CDR2 is SVGAGI. Trimming removed 4 bases from V and 0 bases from J, with 9 bases in between.

This chain joins TRBV18 and TRBJ1-5; no reliable D call. V dropped 0 bases and J dropped 0 bases, with 6 bases sitting between them. Germline CDR1 and CDR2: KGHSH and LQKENI. This CDR3 is 15 amino acids long. The CDR3 nucleotides read TGTGCCAGCTCACCACCGGGATTTAGCAATCAGCCCCAGCATTTT. Protein product: CASSPPGFSNQPQHF.

This clone was picked up one time. The chain employs TRBV5-4 and TRBJ2-5; D is perhaps TRBD2 (5 bases). CDR3 size: 14 residues. V was clipped by 1 base and J by 5 bases, with 12 bases between them. Germline-derived CDR1 and CDR2 are SGHNT and YYREEE (reference sequence). CDR3 nucleotides: TGTGCCAGCAGCTTGCGGGGTTTGAGGGAGACCCAGTACTTC. This codes for CASSLRGLRETQYF.

This clone was seen only a few times. V and J are TRBV7-3 and TRBJ2-2, with 7 bases identical to TRBD2. The CDR3 length is 15 residues. Germline CDR1 reads SGHTA; CDR2 reads FQGTGA. V lost 3 bases and J lost 6; bases outside the gene matches: 7. This CDR3 is CASSFRLAGSGELFF. For the CDR3, the DNA is TGTGCCAGCAGCTTCAGACTAGCCGGGTCCGGGGAGCTGTTTTTT.

This clone was observed once. The chain uses TRBV11-2 and TRBJ2-7; a possible D gene is TRBD1 (5 bases). Trimming cost V 1 base and J 3 bases, with 13 bases left between them. Germline values: CDR1 SGHAT, CDR2 FQNNGV. The CDR3 runs to 15 residues. The DNA for the CDR3 is TGTGCCAGCAGCTTAGCCCCAGGGATCAGCTACGAGCAGTACTTC. Protein product: CASSLAPGISYEQYF.

The rearrangement joins TRBV4-1 to TRBJ1-1; D is unresolved. Germline CDR1 MGHRA, CDR2 YSYEKL. The CDR3 covers 13 residues. Trimming shortened V by 6 bases and J by 6 bases, and 14 bases separated the two germline ends. The CDR3 bases are TGCGCCAGCAGTCGTCAAATGGCGGCTGAAGCTTTCTTT. Protein: CASSRQMAAEAFF.

The chain recombines TRBV6-7 with TRBJ2-6, with 10 bases lining up with TRBD1. TRBV6-7 has ORF status, its function being uncertain. V was clipped by 2 bases and J by 12 bases; unmatched bases: 4. The CDR3 loop spans 14 amino acids. The CDR3 loop reads CASSYGTGDSVLTF. The CDR3 bases are TGTGCCAGCAGTTACGGGACAGGGGATTCCGTCCTGACTTTC.

The chain joins TRBV27 to TRBJ1-1, with D possibly matching TRBD1 (5 bases). Germline CDR1 is MNHEY and CDR2 is SMNVEV (reference sequence). Trimming stripped 5 bases from V and 1 base from J, with 14 bases between. This CDR3 is 15 amino acids long. This chain's CDR3 is CASSPGTLSNTEAFF. DNA for the CDR3: TGTGCCAGCAGTCCGGGGACCCTATCGAACACTGAAGCTTTCTTT.

The gene calls are TRBV29-1 and TRBJ2-1, with no clear D. V lost 8 bases to trimming and J lost 16 bases, with 21 bases between them. This CDR3 has 11 residues. CDR1 is SQVTM, CDR2 ANQGSEA, per germline. The CDR3 loop is CSFISASKGFF. The CDR3 DNA reads as TGCAGCTTCATATCGGCTAGTAAGGGATTCTTC.

This chain links TRBV7-9 with TRBJ2-3; tentatively, D is TRBD2 (6 bases). V lost 4 bases and J 0 bases, leaving 23 bases between the germline ends. The CDR3 has 19 amino acids. The germline V gene has CDR1 SEHNR and CDR2 FQNEAQ (reference sequence). The CDR3 loop is CASSSRVGGGLTSTDTQYF. As DNA, the CDR3 is TGTGCCAGCAGCTCCCGAGTTGGGGGAGGACTCACTAGCACAGATACGCAGTATTTT.

The chain links TRBV19 to TRBJ2-6, with D possibly being TRBD2 (5 bases). Per germline, CDR1 LNHDA and CDR2 SQIVND (reference sequence). Trimming removed 2 bases at V and 0 bases at J, with 14 bases between. There are 18 residues in the CDR3. The CDR3 region has the DNA TGTGCCAGTAGTATATCCACCGTAGCGCTCTCTGGGGCCAACGTCCTGACTTTC. This encodes CASSISTVALSGANVLTF.

This rearrangement joins TRBV15 to TRBJ2-4; the match to TRBD2 covers 10 bases. Unmatched junction bases numbered 6, after V lost 1 base and J lost 6 bases. Germline CDR1 reads LNHNV; CDR2 reads YYDKDF (reference sequence). The CDR3 is 16 amino acids. The CDR3 DNA sequence: TGTGCCACCAGCAGAGGAAAAGCGGGAGGGGGAAACATTCAGTACTTC. Its translation: CATSRGKAGGGNIQYF.

The chain's CDR3 is CASSGSWYKLQETQYF. In nucleotides, the CDR3 is TGTGCCAGCAGTGGGAGCTGGTACAAGCTCCAAGAGACCCAGTACTTC. This rearrangement joins TRBV25-1 to TRBJ2-5; D call uncertain. Germline V lookup: CDR1 MGHDK, CDR2 SYGVNS. This CDR3 contains 16 residues. V shed 4 bases and J shed 1 base, with 16 bases lying between them.

This CDR3 reads CAWSVEGKAGNIYEQYF. CDR3 nucleotide sequence: TGTGCCTGGAGTGTAGAAGGGAAGGCAGGGAATATCTACGAGCAGTACTTC. The chain couples TRBV30 to TRBJ2-7; perhaps TRBD1 as D (5 bases). The CDR3 covers 17 residues. V was cut by 0 bases and J by 3 bases, with 21 bases left in between. Germline CDR1 and CDR2: GTSNPN and SVGIG (reference sequence).

Turning to this clone: At one of its ends the junction is not consistent with the germline gene, which may arise from a read error. This chain links TRBV7-7 with TRBJ2-1; 7 bases agree with TRBD2. CDR3 length equals 14 residues. The V gene's germline CDR1 is SSHAT and CDR2 FNYEAQ (reference sequence). This CDR3 is CASSLGSSGDEQFF. DNA of the CDR3: TGTGCTAGCAGCTTAGGATCTAGCGGAGACGAGCAGTTCTTC.

This clone was observed a handful of times. The chain is built from TRBV7-9 and TRBJ1-1; maybe TRBD1 (6 bases). The CDR3 covers 15 residues. Deletions cut 3 bases from V and 0 bases from J, with 11 bases between. Germline lookup yields CDR1 SEHNR and CDR2 FQNEAQ (reference sequence). CDR3: CASSFEQGMNTEAFF. DNA of the CDR3: TGTGCCAGCAGCTTTGAACAGGGAATGAACACTGAAGCTTTCTTT.

This rearrangement joins TRBV7-3 to TRBJ2-7, with unresolved D. Germline loops: CDR1 SGHTA, CDR2 FQGTGA. The CDR3 runs to 14 residues. V gave up 5 bases and J gave up 1 base, with 12 bases separating them. CDR3 bases: TGTGCCAGCAGCCCATCCTGGGTATCCTACGAGCAGTACTTC. Its protein is CASSPSWVSYEQYF.

The rearrangement joins TRBV11-2 to TRBJ1-2; D unresolved. Trimming took off 4 bases at V and 4 bases at J, with 13 bases between the two ends. CDR3 length equals 14 residues. Looked up from germline, CDR1 is SGHAT and CDR2 is FQNNGV. DNA of the CDR3: TGTGCCAGCAGCTCCCTACAAGGCCCCTATGGCTACACCTTC. Translating it yields CASSSLQGPYGYTF.

This chain joins TRBV7-9 and TRBJ2-7; D may match TRBD1 or TRBD2 (6 bases each). Germline values: CDR1 SEHNR, CDR2 FQNEAQ (reference sequence). The CDR3 runs 14 residues. Trimming stripped 5 bases from V and 5 bases from J, with 16 bases between. The CDR3 DNA reads TGTGCCAGCAGCCCCTCGGGGGCCAGCGACGAGCAGTACTTC. Translating it yields CASSPSGASDEQYF.

This clone was counted only a few times. This chain connects TRBV13 to TRBJ2-7, with D unclear. The ends were cut back, 5 bases at V and 5 bases at J, with 10 bases in the middle. This CDR3 contains 12 residues. Germline values: CDR1 PRHDT, CDR2 FYEKMQ (reference sequence). In DNA, the CDR3 is TGTGCCAGCAGCCACCTTTTTGACGAGCAGTACTTC. The encoded protein is CASSHLFDEQYF.

This chain joins TRBV10-3 and TRBJ2-2; the D gene is possibly TRBD1 (5 bases). Germline V gene data show CDR1 as ENHRY and CDR2 as SYGVKD. There are 13 residues in the CDR3. V gave up 6 bases and J gave up 7 bases, with 12 bases separating them. The chain's CDR3 is CAIRVGASGELFF. Here the CDR3 DNA reads TGTGCCATCAGAGTAGGGGCAAGCGGGGAGCTGTTTTTT.

This clone was found once. The chain links TRBV6-6 to TRBJ2-5; 7 bases map to TRBD1. J gave up 7 bases and V 2 bases, and 4 bases lay outside the gene matches. CDR3 size: 13 residues. Germline V CDR1 and CDR2: MNHNY, SVGAGI (reference sequence). The CDR3 nucleotides read TGTGCCAGCAGTTACGGACAGGCGGCGACCCAGTACTTC. It translates to CASSYGQAATQYF.

The chain has TRBV18 and TRBJ2-5; either TRBD1 or TRBD2 may supply D (5 bases each). The CDR3 loop spans 15 amino acids. Trimming took 3 bases from V and 2 from J, leaving 13 bases between them. Germline CDR1 KGHSH, CDR2 LQKENI. The CDR3 DNA is TGTGCCAGCTCACCTCCCGGGACGGAGCAAGAGACCCAGTACTTC. Translation gives CASSPPGTEQETQYF.

J is TRBJ2-2 and V is TRBV19; D gene unclear. V was clipped by 2 bases and J by 2 bases, with 6 bases between them. The CDR3 has 14 residues. Germline CDR1 is LNHDA and CDR2 is SQIVND (reference sequence). The CDR3 DNA sequence: TGTGCCAGTAGTATATCAGTCAACACCGGGGAGCTGTTTTTT. It encodes CASSISVNTGELFF.

The chain uses TRBV6-5 and TRBJ1-2, with TRBD1 matching 7 bases. CDR1 is MNHEY, CDR2 SVGAGI, per germline. The CDR3 runs 15 residues. V was clipped by 9 bases and J by 5 bases; unmatched bases: 15. The CDR3 sequence: CASGRDSQGDYGYTF. For the CDR3, the DNA is TGTGCCAGTGGCCGGGACAGCCAAGGAGATTATGGCTACACCTTC.

The V call is TRBV9, the J call TRBJ2-7, with 7 bases that match TRBD1. The trim removed 4 bases at V and 3 bases at J, leaving 7 bases unmatched. Germline assignment: CDR1 SGDLS and CDR2 YYNGEE. There are 14 residues in the CDR3. CDR3 sequence: CASSSTGNSYEQYF. DNA of the CDR3: TGTGCCAGCAGCTCGACAGGGAATAGCTACGAGCAGTACTTC.

The rearrangement uses TRBV5-1 and TRBJ2-5; TRBD1 matches 7 bases. Germline V lookup: CDR1 SGHRS, CDR2 YFSETQ. The junction had 6 bases not matched to a gene; V was cut back by 0 bases and J by 4 bases. The CDR3 has 15 residues. The CDR3 sequence is CASSLGAGGIETQYF. The CDR3, as DNA: TGCGCCAGCAGCTTGGGGGCAGGGGGTATAGAGACCCAGTACTTC.